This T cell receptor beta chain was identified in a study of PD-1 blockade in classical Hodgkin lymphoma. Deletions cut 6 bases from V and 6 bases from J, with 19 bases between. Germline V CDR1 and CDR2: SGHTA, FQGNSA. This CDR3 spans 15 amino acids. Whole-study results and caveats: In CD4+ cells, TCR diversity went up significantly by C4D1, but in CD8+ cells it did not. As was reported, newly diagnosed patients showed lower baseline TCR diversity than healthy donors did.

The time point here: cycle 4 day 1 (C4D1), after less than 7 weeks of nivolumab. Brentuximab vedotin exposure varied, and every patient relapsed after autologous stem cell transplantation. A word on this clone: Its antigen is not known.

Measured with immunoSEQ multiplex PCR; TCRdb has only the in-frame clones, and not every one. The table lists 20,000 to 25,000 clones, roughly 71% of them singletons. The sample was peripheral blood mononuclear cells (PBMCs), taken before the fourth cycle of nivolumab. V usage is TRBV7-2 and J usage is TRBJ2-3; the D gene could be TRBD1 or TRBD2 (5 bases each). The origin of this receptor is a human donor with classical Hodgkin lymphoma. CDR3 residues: CASSRGTPGVDTQYF. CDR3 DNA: TGTGCCAGCAGTAGAGGGACCCCCGGGGTGGATACGCAGTATTTT.